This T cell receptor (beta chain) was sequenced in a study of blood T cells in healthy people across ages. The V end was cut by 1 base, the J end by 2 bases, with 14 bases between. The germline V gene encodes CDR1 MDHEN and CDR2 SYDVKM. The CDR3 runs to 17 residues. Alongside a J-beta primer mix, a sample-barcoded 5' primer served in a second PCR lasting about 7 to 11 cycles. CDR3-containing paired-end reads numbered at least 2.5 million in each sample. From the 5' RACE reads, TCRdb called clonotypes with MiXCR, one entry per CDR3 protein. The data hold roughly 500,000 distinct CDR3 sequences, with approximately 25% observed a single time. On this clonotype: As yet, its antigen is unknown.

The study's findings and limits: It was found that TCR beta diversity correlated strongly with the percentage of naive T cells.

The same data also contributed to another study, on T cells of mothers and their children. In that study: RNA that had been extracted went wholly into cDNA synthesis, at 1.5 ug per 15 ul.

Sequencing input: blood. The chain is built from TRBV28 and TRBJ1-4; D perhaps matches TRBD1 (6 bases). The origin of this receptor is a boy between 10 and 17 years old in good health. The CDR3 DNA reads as TGTGCCAGCAGTTTATTTGGGGGGGCAGGTACTAATGAAAAACTGTTTTTT. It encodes CASSLFGGAGTNEKLFF.